This passage covers 13 T cell receptor beta chains from one sample sequenced in a study of lymphopenia after photon versus proton radiotherapy. TCRdb keeps only in-frame clones here, not all; method: immunoSEQ multiplex PCR. The sample gives 37,000 or so clones, about 84% of which show up once; 2.9% is in the top ten. Here the sequenced sample was peripheral blood, taken from a patient treated with photon-based radiotherapy. Receptors originate from a man between 45 and 60 years old with gastric cancer.

The genes are TRBV4-1 and TRBJ2-2; D remains ambiguous. The V and J ends lost 1 base and 1 base respectively, with 7 bases between them. Per the germline V gene, CDR1 is MGHRA and CDR2 is YSYEKL. The CDR3 loop spans 15 amino acids. CDR3 protein: CASSQVLGNTGELFF. The CDR3 nucleotides are TGCGCCAGCAGCCAAGTACTGGGGAACACCGGGGAGCTGTTTTTT.

This sequence joins TRBV30 and TRBJ1-2; 7 bases line up with TRBD1. V was clipped by 3 bases and J by 8 bases; unmatched bases: 6. Germline lookup yields CDR1 GTSNPN and CDR2 SVGIG (reference sequence). This CDR3 comprises 12 residues. DNA of the CDR3: TGTGCCTGGAGCCTAACAGGGGTGGGCTACACCTTC. Protein sequence: CAWSLTGVGYTF.

As to this clone: Other DNA sequences of this sample code for an identical CDR3. V usage is TRBV19 and J usage is TRBJ1-5; no clear D gene. Germline values: CDR1 LNHDA, CDR2 SQIVND (reference sequence). Trimming cost V 0 bases and J 2 bases, with 5 bases left between them. The CDR3 length is 14 residues. The CDR3 sequence: CASSIEQGNQPQHF. The CDR3 nucleotides are TGTGCCAGTAGTATAGAGCAGGGCAATCAGCCCCAGCATTTT.

The chain joins TRBV7-2 to TRBJ1-1, with D unresolved. CDR3 length: 13 residues. V lost 2 bases to trimming and J lost 4 bases, with 8 bases between them. Per germline, CDR1 SGHTA and CDR2 FQGNSA. This CDR3 reads CASSLQWTTEAFF. In nucleotides, the CDR3 is TGTGCCAGCAGCTTACAATGGACCACTGAAGCTTTCTTT.

The chain joins TRBV19 to TRBJ2-7; 9 bases map to TRBD1. CDR1 is LNHDA and CDR2 is SQIVND in the germline V gene (reference sequence). J lost 5 bases, V lost 7 bases, and 9 bases had no gene match. The CDR3 runs 14 residues. CDR3: CASKGTGMRNEQYF. The CDR3 DNA is TGTGCCAGTAAGGGGACAGGGATGAGAAACGAGCAGTACTTC.

The chain employs TRBV5-4 and TRBJ1-3; 9 bases fit TRBD1. Germline trimming cut 4 bases from V and 0 bases from J; bases unmatched to any gene: 5. This CDR3 is built from 16 residues. From germline, CDR1 is SGHNT and CDR2 YYREEE (reference sequence). The CDR3 bases are TGTGCCAGCAGCGAACAGGGGGCCGCCTCTGGAAACACCATATATTTT. Translation gives CASSEQGAASGNTIYF.

The J gene is TRBJ2-7, the V gene TRBV27; 9 bases agree with TRBD1. The CDR3 loop spans 14 amino acids. Per germline, CDR1 MNHEY and CDR2 SMNVEV (reference sequence). Germline trimming cut 6 bases from V and 5 bases from J; bases unmatched to any gene: 8. The CDR3 sequence: CASSGTGGYNEQYF. The CDR3 DNA follows: TGTGCCAGCAGCGGAACAGGGGGCTACAACGAGCAGTACTTC.

V and J are TRBV25-1 and TRBJ1-2, with no clear D. Germline V gene sequence: CDR1 MGHDK, CDR2 SYGVNS. This CDR3 has 16 amino acids. Trimming pared 8 bases from V and 0 bases from J, leaving 19 bases between. CDR3 DNA sequence: TGTGCCAGCTCCAGCCAAGGCCAGAGGCCTAACTATGGCTACACCTTC. It translates to CASSSQGQRPNYGYTF.

The CDR3 DNA sequence: TGTGCCAGCAGCTTGCGGAACACCGGGGAGCTGTTTTTT. This sequence encodes CASSLRNTGELFF. The chain combines TRBV5-6 with TRBJ2-2; no clear D. V lost 1 base, J lost 1 base, and 2 bases lay in between. The CDR3 sequence is 13 residues long. Germline CDR1 is SGHDT and CDR2 is YYEEEE.

The rearrangement links TRBV7-8 to TRBJ1-4; D remains unclear. The CDR3 consists of 15 residues. CDR1 is SGHVS and CDR2 is FQNEAQ in the germline V gene. V was pared by 2 bases and J by 1 base, with 8 bases between. CDR3 residues: CASSLRRETNEKLFF. The CDR3 DNA follows: TGTGCCAGCAGCTTACGGAGGGAAACTAATGAAAAACTGTTTTTT.

J is TRBJ1-5 and V is TRBV5-1; D gene unclear. The V end was cut by 4 bases, the J end by 7 bases, with 15 bases between. The germline CDR1 and CDR2 sequences are SGHRS and YFSETQ. The CDR3 has 14 amino acids. CDR3 bases: TGCGCCAGCAGCCCTGGGGAGGCGGGGCAGCCCCAGCATTTT. Amino acids: CASSPGEAGQPQHF.

The chain uses TRBV27 and TRBJ2-3, with 7 nucleotides matching TRBD2. This CDR3 is 15 amino acids long. Germline CDR1 MNHEY, CDR2 SMNVEV (reference sequence). The trim removed 3 bases at V and 5 bases at J, leaving 8 bases unmatched. The CDR3 bases are TGTGCCAGCAGTTTCCGCGGGAGCCTAGGAGATACGCAGTATTTT. Encoded protein: CASSFRGSLGDTQYF.

This clone has more than one count but fewer than ten. J is TRBJ1-2 and V is TRBV2; TRBD1 aligns across 8 bases. V gave up 3 bases and J gave up 3 bases; unmatched junction bases: 3. Germline V gene sequence: CDR1 SNHLY, CDR2 FYNNEI. The CDR3 spans 14 residues. Here the CDR3 DNA reads TGTGCCAGCAGTGATGCGACAGGGGACTATGGCTACACCTTC. As protein: CASSDATGDYGYTF.